Shown below are 10 T cell receptor beta chains from a single sample sequenced in a study of T cells after yellow fever vaccination. TCRdb re-derived calls from the 5' RACE reads in MiXCR, one entry per CDR3 protein. Among approximately 26,000 distinct CDR3 sequences listed, approximately 4.5% were seen once. The sequences come from PBMCs, either bulk or a sorted T-cell subset (CD4+, CD8+, memory, or dextramer-sorted; not recorded which), collected on the day of the yellow fever booster vaccination. The receptors were sampled from a man between 18 and 35 years old who received the YFV17D yellow fever vaccine.

This clonotype was observed at least ten times. The chain joins TRBV5-1 to TRBJ2-3, with 7 positions matching TRBD1. The V and J ends lost 5 bases and 4 bases, in that order; junction bases with no gene match: 10. CDR3 length: 15 residues. Germline CDR1 and CDR2: SGHRS and YFSETQ. The CDR3 bases are TGCGCCAGCAGGCGCCGAACAGGGGATGCAGATACGCAGTATTTT. Residues: CASRRRTGDADTQYF.

This clonotype was seen ten or more times. V and J are TRBV7-2 and TRBJ1-1; no firm D call. The germline CDR1 and CDR2 sequences are SGHTA and FQGNSA. This CDR3 region has 13 residues. V lost 1 base to trimming and J lost 8 bases, with 11 bases between them. The CDR3, as DNA: TGTGCCAGCAGCTTAGTCGTCATTCCCGAAGCTTTCTTT. Its translation is CASSLVVIPEAFF.

Remarks on this clonotype: A much bigger clone sits one base away, suggesting this may be a read error. The chain has TRBV6-2 or TRBV6-3 and TRBJ2-5; possible D gene TRBD1, 5 bases. The CDR3 covers 14 residues. Germline-derived CDR1 and CDR2 are MNHEY and SVGEGT. The ends were cut back, 4 bases at V and 5 bases at J, with 14 bases in the middle. The CDR3 spells CASSSGWGSETQYF. The CDR3 DNA reads TGTGCCAGCAGTTCAGGCTGGGGCTCGGAGACCCAGTACTTC.

This clonotype occurred many times. The chain couples TRBV20-1 to TRBJ1-2, with a possible D match to TRBD1 (5 bases). The CDR3 loop spans 17 amino acids. Germline V gene data show CDR1 as DFQATT and CDR2 as SNEGSKA (reference sequence). Trimming left V 0 bases short and J 8 bases short, with 25 bases between. CDR3: CSARDGGLPSALSGYTF. The DNA of the CDR3 is TGCAGTGCTAGAGATGGGGGACTGCCGTCAGCTCTCTCCGGCTACACCTTC.

This clonotype was seen a few times. The V and J genes are TRBV6-1 and TRBJ1-3; TRBD1 agrees at 10 bases. The CDR3 is 13 amino acids. In germline, CDR1 is MNHNS, CDR2 SASEGT. Trimming at V came to 5 bases and at J to 8 bases, leaving 3 bases not matched to a gene. In DNA, the CDR3 is TGTGCCAGCAGTTGGACAGGGGGATACACCATATATTTT. Amino acid sequence: CASSWTGGYTIYF.

This clonotype has a count of ten or more. The CDR3 region is CASSDRKRDGYTF. The CDR3 DNA follows: TGTGCCAGTAGTGATCGGAAGCGGGATGGCTACACCTTC. The chain joins TRBV19 to TRBJ1-2; no firm D call. Germline V gene data show CDR1 as LNHDA and CDR2 as SQIVND (reference sequence). V lost 5 bases to trimming and J lost 6 bases, with 13 bases between them. This CDR3 has 13 residues.

Ten or more counts support this clonotype. The chain uses TRBV7-9 and TRBJ2-3; 10 bases map to TRBD2. From germline, CDR1 is SEHNR and CDR2 FQNEAQ (reference sequence). The CDR3 extends over 15 amino acids. With V trimmed by 2 bases and J by 4 bases, 3 bases remained unmatched. CDR3 protein: CASSLTSGAPDTQYF. As DNA, the CDR3 is TGTGCCAGCAGCTTAACTAGCGGGGCGCCAGATACGCAGTATTTT.

The rearrangement links TRBV9 to TRBJ2-5, with TRBD2 as a possible D gene (7 bases). The CDR3 is 15 amino acids. Trimming took off 4 bases at V and 3 bases at J, with 16 bases between the two ends. Germline CDR1 reads SGDLS; CDR2 reads YYNGEE. The CDR3 sequence: CASSPTQGTKETQYF. The CDR3 nucleotides are TGTGCCAGCAGCCCCACCCAGGGGACTAAAGAGACCCAGTACTTC.

In this sample, this clonotype turned up many times. The chain carries TRBV6-4 and TRBJ2-1, with 7 positions matching TRBD1. Germline trimming cut 2 bases from V and 4 bases from J; bases unmatched to any gene: 5. The V gene's germline CDR1 is MRHNA and CDR2 SNTAGT. The CDR3 consists of 15 residues. CDR3 nucleotide sequence: TGTGCCAGCAGTGACACCACAGGGGCGTACAATGAGCAGTTCTTC. Its translation is CASSDTTGAYNEQFF.

This clonotype showed up many times. The chain links TRBV4-2 to TRBJ2-1; 11 bases are shared with TRBD2. The ends lost 0 bases at V and 3 bases at J; junction bases unmatched: 10. In germline, CDR1 is LGHNA, CDR2 YNFKEQ. CDR3 size: 19 residues. CDR3 DNA sequence: TGTGCCAGCAGCCAAGATGTATTGGTAGCGGGGGGGAGCTACAATGAGCAGTTCTTC. Translation: CASSQDVLVAGGSYNEQFF.